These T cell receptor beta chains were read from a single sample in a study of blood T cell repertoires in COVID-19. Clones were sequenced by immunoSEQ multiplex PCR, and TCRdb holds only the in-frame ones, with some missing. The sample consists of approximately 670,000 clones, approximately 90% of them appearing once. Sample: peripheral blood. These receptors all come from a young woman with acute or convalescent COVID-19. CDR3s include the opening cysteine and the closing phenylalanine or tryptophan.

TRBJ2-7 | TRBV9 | CASSVDSGTYEQYF
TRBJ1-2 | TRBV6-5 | CASSLNRDIGYTF
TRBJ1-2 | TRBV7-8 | CASSPYSYGYTF
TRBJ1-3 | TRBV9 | CASSVGGGSGNTIYF
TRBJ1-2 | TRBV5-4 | CASSADRGQNYGYTF
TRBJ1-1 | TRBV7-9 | CASILDRENTEAFF
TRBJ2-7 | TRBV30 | CAWRRGESYEQYF
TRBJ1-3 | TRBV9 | CASSVEPSGTGGSGNTIYF
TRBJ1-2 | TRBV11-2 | CASSGAMSFSPYGYTF
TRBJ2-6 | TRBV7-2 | CASSPEDTGANVLTF
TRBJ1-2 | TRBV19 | CASSILNRGDYGYTF
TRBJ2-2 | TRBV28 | CASSGTGTGAGELFF
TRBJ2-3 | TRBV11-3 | CASSIAGETDTQYF
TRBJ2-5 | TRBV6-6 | CASSSPGQGRETQYF
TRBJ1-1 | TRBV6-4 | CASSGGENTEAFF
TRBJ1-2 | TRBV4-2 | CASSQEDAGTYGYTF
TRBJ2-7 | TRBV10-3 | CAISSTGQGSYEQYF
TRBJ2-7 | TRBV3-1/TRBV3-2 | CASSLTGTYSYEQYF
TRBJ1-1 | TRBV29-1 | CSVMGQRNTEAFF
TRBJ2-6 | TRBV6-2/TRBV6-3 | CASSPQGAGANVLTF
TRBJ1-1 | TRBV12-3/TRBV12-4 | CASIGGRGTEAFF
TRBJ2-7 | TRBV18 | CASSPPGSSYEQYF
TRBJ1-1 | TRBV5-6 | CASSLGGGIPNTEAFF
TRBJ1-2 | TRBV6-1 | CASSERVTGLNYGYTF
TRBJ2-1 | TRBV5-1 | CASSDRDSLNEQFF
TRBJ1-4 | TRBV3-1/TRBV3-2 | CASSQEGTGGEKLFF
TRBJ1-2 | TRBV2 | CASSRQWTVLDGYTF
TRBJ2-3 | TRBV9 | CASSVQDTQYF
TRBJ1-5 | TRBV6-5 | CASVIQGVSNQPQHF
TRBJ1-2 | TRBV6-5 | CASSYGENIANYGYTF
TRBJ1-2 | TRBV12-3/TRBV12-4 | CASSTGGGGYTF
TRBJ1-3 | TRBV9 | CASSAGTVIDTIYF
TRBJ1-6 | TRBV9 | CASSSQGANSPLHF
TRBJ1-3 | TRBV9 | CASSLDRALSGNTIYF
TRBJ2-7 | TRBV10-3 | CAIALAEERGEAYEQYF
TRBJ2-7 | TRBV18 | CASSGRERTYEQYF
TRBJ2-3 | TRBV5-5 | CASSLGAGGTDTQYF
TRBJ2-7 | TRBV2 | CASSEEAQGIGQYF
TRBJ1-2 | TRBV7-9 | CASSLARWTEGYTF
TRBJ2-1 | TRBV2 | CASSAGRGGEKFNEQFF
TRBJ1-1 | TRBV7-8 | CASSLDPGQAEAFF
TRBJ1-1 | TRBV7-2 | CASSLVGGGVNTEAFF
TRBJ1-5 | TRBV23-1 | CASRRDTRNQPQHF
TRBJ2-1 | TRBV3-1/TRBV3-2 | CASSLQGGEQFF
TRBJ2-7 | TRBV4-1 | CASSHPDRGYYEQYF
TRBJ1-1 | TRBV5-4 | CASSFRAGPNKAFF
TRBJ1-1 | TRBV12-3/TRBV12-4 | CASSLSGDQGFF